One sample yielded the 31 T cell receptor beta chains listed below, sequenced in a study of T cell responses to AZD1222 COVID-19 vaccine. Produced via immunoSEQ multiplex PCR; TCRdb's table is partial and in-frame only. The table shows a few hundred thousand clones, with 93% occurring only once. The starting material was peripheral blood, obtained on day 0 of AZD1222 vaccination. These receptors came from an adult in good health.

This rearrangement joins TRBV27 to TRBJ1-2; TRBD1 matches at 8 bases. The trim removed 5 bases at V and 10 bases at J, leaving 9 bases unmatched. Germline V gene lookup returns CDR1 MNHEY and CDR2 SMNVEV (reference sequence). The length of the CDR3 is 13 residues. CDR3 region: CASSGDRGGTYTF. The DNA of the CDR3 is TGTGCCAGCAGTGGAGACAGGGGAGGTACCTACACCTTC.

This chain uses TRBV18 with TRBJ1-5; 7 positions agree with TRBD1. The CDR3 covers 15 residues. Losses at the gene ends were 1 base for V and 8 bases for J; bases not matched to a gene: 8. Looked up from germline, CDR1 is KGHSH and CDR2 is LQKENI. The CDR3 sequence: CASSPQKGAVKPQHF. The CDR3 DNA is TGTGCCAGCTCACCACAAAAGGGGGCAGTGAAGCCCCAGCATTTT.

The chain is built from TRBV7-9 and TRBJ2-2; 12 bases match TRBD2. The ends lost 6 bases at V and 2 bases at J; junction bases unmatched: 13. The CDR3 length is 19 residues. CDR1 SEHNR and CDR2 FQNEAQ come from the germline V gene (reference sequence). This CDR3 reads CASRSPATSGRKNTGELFF. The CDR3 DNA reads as TGTGCCAGCAGGTCCCCCGCGACTAGCGGGAGAAAAAACACCGGGGAGCTGTTTTTT.

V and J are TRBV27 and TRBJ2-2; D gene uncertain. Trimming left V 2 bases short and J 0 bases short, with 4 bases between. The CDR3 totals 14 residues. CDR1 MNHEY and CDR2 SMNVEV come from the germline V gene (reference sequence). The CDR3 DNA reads TGTGCCAGCAGTTTAAGTACGAACACCGGGGAGCTGTTTTTT. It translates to CASSLSTNTGELFF.

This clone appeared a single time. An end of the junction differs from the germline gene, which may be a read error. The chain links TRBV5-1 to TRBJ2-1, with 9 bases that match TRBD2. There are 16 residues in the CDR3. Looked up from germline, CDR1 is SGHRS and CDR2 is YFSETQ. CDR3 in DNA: TGCGCCAGCAGTTTGGCGCCTAGCGGGGCCTACAATGAGCAGTTCTTC. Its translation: CASSLAPSGAYNEQFF.

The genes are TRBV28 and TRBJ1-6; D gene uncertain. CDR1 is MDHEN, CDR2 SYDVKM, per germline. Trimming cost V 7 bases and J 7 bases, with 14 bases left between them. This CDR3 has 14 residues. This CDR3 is CASTQEGRNSPLHF. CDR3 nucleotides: TGTGCCAGCACCCAAGAAGGACGGAATTCACCCCTCCACTTT.

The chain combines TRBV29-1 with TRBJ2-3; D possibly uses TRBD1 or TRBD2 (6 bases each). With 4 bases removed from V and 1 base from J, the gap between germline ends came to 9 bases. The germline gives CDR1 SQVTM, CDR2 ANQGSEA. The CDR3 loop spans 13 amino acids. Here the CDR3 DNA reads TGCAGCGTTGGGGGGGCGGGCACAGATACGCAGTATTTT. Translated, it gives CSVGGAGTDTQYF.

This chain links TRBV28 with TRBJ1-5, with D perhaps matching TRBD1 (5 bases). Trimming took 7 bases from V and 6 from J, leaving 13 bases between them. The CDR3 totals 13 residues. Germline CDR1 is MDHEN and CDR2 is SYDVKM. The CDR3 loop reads CASTSSGIQPQHF. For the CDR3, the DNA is TGTGCCAGCACCTCCTCAGGGATTCAGCCCCAGCATTTT.

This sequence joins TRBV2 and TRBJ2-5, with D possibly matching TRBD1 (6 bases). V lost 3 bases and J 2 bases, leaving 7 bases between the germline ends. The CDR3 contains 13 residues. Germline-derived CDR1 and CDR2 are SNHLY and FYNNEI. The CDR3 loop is CASSDRGQETQYF. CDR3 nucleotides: TGTGCCAGCAGTGATAGGGGGCAAGAGACCCAGTACTTC.

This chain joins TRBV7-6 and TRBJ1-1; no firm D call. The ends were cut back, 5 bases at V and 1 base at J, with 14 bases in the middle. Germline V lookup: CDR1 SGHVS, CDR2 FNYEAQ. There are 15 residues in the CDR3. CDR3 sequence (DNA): TGTGCCAGCAGCCCGCTAGGAGACGCGAACACTGAAGCTTTCTTT. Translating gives CASSPLGDANTEAFF.

Written as DNA, the CDR3 is TGTGCCAGCTCACAACAACAGAACACTGAAGCTTTCTTT. This codes for CASSQQQNTEAFF. The J gene is TRBJ1-1, the V gene TRBV18; D not certain. The CDR3 has 13 amino acids. V was shortened by 4 bases and J by 1 base, with 7 bases between the two germline ends. CDR1 KGHSH and CDR2 LQKENI come from the germline V gene.

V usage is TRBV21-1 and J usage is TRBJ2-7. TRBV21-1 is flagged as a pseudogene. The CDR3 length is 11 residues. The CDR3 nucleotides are TGTGCCAGCACCTCAACCTACGAGCAGTACTTC. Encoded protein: CASTSTYEQYF.

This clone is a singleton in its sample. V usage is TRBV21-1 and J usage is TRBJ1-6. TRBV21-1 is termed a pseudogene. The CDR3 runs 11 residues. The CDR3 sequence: CASSYLRDTGF. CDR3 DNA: TGTGCCAGCAGCTACCTGCGGGACACGGGCTTT.

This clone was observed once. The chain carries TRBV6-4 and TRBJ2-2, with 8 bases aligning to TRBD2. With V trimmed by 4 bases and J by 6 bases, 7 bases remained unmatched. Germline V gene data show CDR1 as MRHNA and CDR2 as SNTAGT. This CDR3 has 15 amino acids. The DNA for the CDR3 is TGTGCCAGCAGTGCCCGGACTAGCCCTCCCGGGGAGCTGTTTTTT. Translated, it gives CASSARTSPPGELFF.

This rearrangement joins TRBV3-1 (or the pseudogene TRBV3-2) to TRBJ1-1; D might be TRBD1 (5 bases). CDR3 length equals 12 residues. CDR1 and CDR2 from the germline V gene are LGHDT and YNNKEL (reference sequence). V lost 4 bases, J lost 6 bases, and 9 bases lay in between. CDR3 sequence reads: CASSPLGAEAFF. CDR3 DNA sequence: TGTGCCAGCAGCCCCCTAGGGGCTGAAGCTTTCTTT.

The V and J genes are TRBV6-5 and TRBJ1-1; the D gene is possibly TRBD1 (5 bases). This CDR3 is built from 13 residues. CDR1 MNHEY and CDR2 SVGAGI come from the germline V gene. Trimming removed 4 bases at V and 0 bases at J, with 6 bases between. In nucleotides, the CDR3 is TGTGCCAGCAGTTCACAGGTGAACACTGAAGCTTTCTTT. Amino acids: CASSSQVNTEAFF.

The DNA of the CDR3 is TGTGCCAGCAGTTCCGAAACCGGGACACTGAACACTGAAGCTTTCTTT. Its translation is CASSSETGTLNTEAFF. This chain uses TRBV6-5 with TRBJ1-1; a weak D match, TRBD1 (6 bases). Trimming shortened V by 4 bases and J by 0 bases, and 15 bases separated the two germline ends. Germline assignment: CDR1 MNHEY and CDR2 SVGAGI. This CDR3 has 16 residues.

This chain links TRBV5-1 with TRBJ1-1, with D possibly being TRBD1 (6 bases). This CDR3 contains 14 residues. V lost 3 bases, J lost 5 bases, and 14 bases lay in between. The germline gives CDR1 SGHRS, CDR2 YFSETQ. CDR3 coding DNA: TGCGCCAGCAGCTCCGCAGGGGATAGTACTGAAGCTTTCTTT. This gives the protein CASSSAGDSTEAFF.

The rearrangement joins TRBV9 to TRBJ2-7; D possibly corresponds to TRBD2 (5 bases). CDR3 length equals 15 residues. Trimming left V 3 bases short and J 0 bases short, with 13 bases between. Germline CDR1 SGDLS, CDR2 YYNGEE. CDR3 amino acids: CASSAPGSSSYEQYF. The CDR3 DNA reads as TGTGCCAGCAGCGCTCCGGGGTCCAGCTCCTACGAGCAGTACTTC. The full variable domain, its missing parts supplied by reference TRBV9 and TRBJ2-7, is DSGVTQTPKHLITATGQRVTLRCSPRSGDLSVYWYQQSLDQGLQFLIQYYNGEERAKGNILERFSAQQFPDLHSELNLSSLELGDSALYFCASSAPGSSSYEQYFGPGTRLTVT.

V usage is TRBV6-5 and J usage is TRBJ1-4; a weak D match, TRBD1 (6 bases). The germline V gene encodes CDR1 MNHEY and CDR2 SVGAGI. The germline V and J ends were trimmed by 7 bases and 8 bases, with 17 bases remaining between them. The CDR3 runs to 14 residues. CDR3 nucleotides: TGTGCCAGCATTCGAGACAGGCCGGGGGAAAAACTGTTTTTT. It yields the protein CASIRDRPGEKLFF.

The CDR3 nucleotides are TGTGCCAGTCAATACAGGAGAGGTTGGGACACTGAAGCTTTCTTT. Its translation is CASQYRRGWDTEAFF. V and J are TRBV28 and TRBJ1-1, with a possible D match to TRBD1 (5 bases). The V and J ends lost 9 bases and 3 bases respectively, with 20 bases between them. Germline CDR1 is MDHEN and CDR2 is SYDVKM. The CDR3 has 15 residues.

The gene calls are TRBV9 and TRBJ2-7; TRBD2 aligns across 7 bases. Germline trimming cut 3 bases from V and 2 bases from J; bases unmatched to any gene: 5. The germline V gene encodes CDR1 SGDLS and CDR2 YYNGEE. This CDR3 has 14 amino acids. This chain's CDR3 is CASSASGTAYEQYF. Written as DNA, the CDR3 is TGTGCCAGCAGCGCGAGCGGGACCGCCTACGAGCAGTACTTC.

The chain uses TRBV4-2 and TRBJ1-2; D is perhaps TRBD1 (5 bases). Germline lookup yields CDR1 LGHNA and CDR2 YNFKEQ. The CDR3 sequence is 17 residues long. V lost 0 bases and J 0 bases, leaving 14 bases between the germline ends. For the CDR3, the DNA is TGTGCCAGCAGCCAAGATCGTGGGGGGGGGACTAACTATGGCTACACCTTC. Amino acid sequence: CASSQDRGGGTNYGYTF.

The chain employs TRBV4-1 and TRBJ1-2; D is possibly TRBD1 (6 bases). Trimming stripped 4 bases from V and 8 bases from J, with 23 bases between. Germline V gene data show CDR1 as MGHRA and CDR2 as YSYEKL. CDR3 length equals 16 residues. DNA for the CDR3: TGCGCCAGCAGCCCCACCCGGGACATACATCAGGTGGGCTACACCTTC. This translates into CASSPTRDIHQVGYTF.

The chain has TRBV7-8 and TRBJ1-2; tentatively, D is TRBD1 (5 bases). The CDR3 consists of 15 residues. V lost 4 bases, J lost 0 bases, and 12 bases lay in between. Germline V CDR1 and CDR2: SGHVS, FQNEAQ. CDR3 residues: CASSSAGAPNYGYTF. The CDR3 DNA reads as TGTGCCAGCAGCTCGGCTGGGGCCCCTAACTATGGCTACACCTTC.

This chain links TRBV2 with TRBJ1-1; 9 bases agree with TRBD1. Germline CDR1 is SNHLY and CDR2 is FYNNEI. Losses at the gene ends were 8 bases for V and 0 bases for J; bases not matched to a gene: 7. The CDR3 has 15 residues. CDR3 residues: CASCRDRELNTEAFF. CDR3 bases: TGTGCCAGCTGCCGGGACAGGGAGTTGAACACTGAAGCTTTCTTT. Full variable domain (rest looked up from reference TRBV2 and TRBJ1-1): EPEVTQTPSHQVTQMGQEVILRCVPISNHLYFYWYRQILGQKVEFLVSFYNNEISEKSEIFDDQFSVERPDGSNFTLKIRSTKLEDSAMYFCASCRDRELNTEAFFGQGTRLTVV.

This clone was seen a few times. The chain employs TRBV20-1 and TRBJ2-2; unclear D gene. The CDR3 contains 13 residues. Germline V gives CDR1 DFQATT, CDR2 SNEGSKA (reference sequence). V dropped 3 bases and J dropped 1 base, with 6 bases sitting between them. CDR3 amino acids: CSASLGNTGELFF. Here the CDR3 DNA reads TGCAGTGCTAGTTTGGGGAACACCGGGGAGCTGTTTTTT.

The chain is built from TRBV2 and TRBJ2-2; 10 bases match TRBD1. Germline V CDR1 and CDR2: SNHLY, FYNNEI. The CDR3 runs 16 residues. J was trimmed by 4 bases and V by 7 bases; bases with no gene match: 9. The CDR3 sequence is CASIGGQGEGTGELFF. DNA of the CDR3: TGTGCCAGCATCGGAGGACAGGGGGAAGGCACCGGGGAGCTGTTTTTT.

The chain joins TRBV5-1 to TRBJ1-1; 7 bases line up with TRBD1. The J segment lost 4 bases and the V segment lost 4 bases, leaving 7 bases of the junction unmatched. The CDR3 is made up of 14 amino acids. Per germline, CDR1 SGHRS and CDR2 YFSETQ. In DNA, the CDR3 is TGCGCCAGCAGCATCGACAGGGCCAGCACTGAAGCTTTCTTT. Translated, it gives CASSIDRASTEAFF.

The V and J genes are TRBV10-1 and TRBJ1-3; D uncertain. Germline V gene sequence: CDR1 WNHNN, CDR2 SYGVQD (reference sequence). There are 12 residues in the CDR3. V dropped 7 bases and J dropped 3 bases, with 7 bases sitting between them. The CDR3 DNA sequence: TGCGCCAGCACCCCCCTTGGAAACACCATATATTTT. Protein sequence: CASTPLGNTIYF.

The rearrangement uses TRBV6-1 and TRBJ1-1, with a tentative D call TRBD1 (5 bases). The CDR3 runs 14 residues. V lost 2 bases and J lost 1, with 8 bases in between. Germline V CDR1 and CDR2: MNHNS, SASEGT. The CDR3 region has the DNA TGTGCCAGCAGTGAAATCAGGGCGAACACTGAAGCTTTCTTT. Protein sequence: CASSEIRANTEAFF.